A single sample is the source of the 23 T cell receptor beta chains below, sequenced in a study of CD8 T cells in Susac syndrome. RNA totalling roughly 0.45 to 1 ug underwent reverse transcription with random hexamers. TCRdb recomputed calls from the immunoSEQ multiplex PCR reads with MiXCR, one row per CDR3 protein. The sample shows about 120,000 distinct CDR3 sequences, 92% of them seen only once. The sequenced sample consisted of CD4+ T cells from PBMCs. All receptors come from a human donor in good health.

CDR3 sequence reads: CASSQDGASGMGGEQYF. CDR3 DNA: TGCGCCAGCAGCCAAGATGGGGCAAGCGGGATGGGGGGCGAGCAGTACTTC. V usage is TRBV4-1 and J usage is TRBJ2-7, with TRBD2 matching 7 bases. Germline CDR1 is MGHRA and CDR2 is YSYEKL. This CDR3 has 17 amino acids. J was trimmed by 6 bases and V by 0 bases; bases with no gene match: 14.

CDR3 in DNA: TGTGCCAGCAGTTACCCCGGGATCGGCAACACTGAAGCTTTCTTT. This sequence encodes CASSYPGIGNTEAFF. This chain joins TRBV6-6 and TRBJ1-1; unclear D gene. Germline CDR1 MNHNY, CDR2 SVGAGI (reference sequence). CDR3 size: 15 residues. V lost 2 bases, J lost 2 bases, and 12 bases lay in between.

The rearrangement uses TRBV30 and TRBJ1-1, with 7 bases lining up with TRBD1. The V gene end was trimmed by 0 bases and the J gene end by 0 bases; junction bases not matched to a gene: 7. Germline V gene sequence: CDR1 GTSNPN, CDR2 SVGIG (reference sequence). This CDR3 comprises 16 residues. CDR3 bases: TGTGCCTGGAGTGTATGGGGGACAGTGATGAACACTGAAGCTTTCTTT. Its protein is CAWSVWGTVMNTEAFF.

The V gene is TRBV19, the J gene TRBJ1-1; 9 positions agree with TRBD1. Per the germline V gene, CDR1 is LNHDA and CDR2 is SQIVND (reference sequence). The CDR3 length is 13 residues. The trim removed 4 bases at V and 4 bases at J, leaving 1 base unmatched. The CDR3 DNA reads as TGTGCCAGTAGTAGACAGGGGGGCACTGAAGCTTTCTTT. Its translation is CASSRQGGTEAFF.

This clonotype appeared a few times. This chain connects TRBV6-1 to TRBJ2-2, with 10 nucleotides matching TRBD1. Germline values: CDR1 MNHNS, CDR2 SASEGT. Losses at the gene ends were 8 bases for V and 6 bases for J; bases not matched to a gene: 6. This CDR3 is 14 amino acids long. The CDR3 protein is CASRDRGRAGELFF. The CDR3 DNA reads TGTGCCAGCCGGGACAGGGGACGCGCCGGGGAGCTGTTTTTT.

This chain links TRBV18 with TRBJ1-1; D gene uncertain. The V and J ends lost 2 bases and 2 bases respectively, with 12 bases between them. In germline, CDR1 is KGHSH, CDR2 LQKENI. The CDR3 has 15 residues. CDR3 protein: CASSPGRLENTEAFF. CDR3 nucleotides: TGTGCCAGCTCACCAGGACGGCTGGAAAACACTGAAGCTTTCTTT.

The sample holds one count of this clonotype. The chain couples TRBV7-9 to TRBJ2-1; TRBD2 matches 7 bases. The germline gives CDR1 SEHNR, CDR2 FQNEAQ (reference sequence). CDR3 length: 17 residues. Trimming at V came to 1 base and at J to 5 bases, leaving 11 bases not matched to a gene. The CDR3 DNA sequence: TGTGCCAGCAGCTTAGTAGCAGGCGGACTAGGTCACAATGAGCAGTTCTTC. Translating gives CASSLVAGGLGHNEQFF.

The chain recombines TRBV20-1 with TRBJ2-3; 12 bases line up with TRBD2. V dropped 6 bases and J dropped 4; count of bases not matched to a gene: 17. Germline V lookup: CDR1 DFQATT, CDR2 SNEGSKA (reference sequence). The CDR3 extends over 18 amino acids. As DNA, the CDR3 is TGCAGTGCCACATACGTCCTAGCGGGGGGGCCCCGCGCAGATACGCAGTATTTT. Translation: CSATYVLAGGPRADTQYF.

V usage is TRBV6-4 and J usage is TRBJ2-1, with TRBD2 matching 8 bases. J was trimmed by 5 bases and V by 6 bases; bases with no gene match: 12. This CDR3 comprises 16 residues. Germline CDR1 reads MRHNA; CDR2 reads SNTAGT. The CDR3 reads CASSRRGGLEHNEQFF. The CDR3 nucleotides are TGTGCCAGCAGCCGACGAGGGGGACTAGAACACAATGAGCAGTTCTTC.

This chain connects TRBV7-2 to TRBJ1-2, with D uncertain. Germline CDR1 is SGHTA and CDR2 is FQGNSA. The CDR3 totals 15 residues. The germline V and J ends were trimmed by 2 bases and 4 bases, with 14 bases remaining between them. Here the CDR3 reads CASSLTRVISYGYTF. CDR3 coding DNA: TGTGCCAGCAGCTTAACGAGGGTTATATCCTATGGCTACACCTTC.

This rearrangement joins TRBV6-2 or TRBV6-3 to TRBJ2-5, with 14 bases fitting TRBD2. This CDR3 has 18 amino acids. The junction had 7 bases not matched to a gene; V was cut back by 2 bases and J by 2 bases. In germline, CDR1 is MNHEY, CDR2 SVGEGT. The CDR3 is CASSYPGLAGGLQETQYF. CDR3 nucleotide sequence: TGTGCCAGCAGTTACCCAGGACTAGCGGGGGGTCTTCAAGAGACCCAGTACTTC.

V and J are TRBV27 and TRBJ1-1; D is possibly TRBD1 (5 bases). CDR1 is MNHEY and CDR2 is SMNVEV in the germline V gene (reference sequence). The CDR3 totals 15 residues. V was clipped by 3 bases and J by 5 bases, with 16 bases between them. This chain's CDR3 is CASSFFAGRRTEAFF. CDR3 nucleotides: TGTGCCAGCAGTTTCTTCGCGGGGCGGAGGACTGAAGCTTTCTTT.

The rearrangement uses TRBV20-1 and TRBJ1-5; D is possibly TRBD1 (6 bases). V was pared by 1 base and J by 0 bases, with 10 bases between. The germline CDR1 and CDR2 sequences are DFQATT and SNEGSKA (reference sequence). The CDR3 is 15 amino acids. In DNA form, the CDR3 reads TGCAGTGCTAGAGCAGGGGAGAATAGCAATCAGCCCCAGCATTTT. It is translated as CSARAGENSNQPQHF.

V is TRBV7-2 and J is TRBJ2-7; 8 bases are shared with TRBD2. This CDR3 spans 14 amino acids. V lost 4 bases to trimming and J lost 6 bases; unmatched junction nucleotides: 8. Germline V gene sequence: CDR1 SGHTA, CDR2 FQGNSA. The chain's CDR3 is CASSSGVAGGEQYF. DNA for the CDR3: TGTGCCAGCAGCTCCGGGGTGGCGGGAGGCGAGCAGTACTTC.

CDR3 DNA sequence: TGTGCCAGCAGCCCCCTTTATAGCTCCTACAATGAGCAGTTCTTC. Protein: CASSPLYSSYNEQFF. The chain combines TRBV9 with TRBJ2-1; D ambiguous. The germline V gene has CDR1 SGDLS and CDR2 YYNGEE. CDR3 length: 15 amino acids. Trimming pared 4 bases from V and 0 bases from J, leaving 11 bases between.

CDR3 DNA: TGCAGTGCTAGATTGATAGGCCAGCAAGAGACCCAGTACTTC. Translating gives CSARLIGQQETQYF. The gene calls are TRBV20-1 and TRBJ2-5; D is unclear. From germline, CDR1 is DFQATT and CDR2 SNEGSKA (reference sequence). The CDR3 length is 14 residues. Trimming took off 2 bases at V and 2 bases at J, with 12 bases between the two ends.

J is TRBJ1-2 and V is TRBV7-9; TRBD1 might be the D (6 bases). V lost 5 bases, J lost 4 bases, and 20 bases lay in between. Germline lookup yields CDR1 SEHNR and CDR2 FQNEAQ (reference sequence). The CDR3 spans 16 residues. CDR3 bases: TGTGCCAGCAGCGGCGGCAGGGGTTCATTCCCCTATGGCTACACCTTC. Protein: CASSGGRGSFPYGYTF.

CDR3 bases: TGCAGTGCTAAACGGCCGGGACTAGCGGGAAGAACGGATGAGCAGTTCTTC. It is translated as CSAKRPGLAGRTDEQFF. The rearrangement joins TRBV20-1 to TRBJ2-1; 13 nucleotides match TRBD2. The CDR3 covers 17 residues. The V and J ends lost 4 bases and 8 bases, in that order; junction bases with no gene match: 14. Per the germline V gene, CDR1 is DFQATT and CDR2 is SNEGSKA (reference sequence).

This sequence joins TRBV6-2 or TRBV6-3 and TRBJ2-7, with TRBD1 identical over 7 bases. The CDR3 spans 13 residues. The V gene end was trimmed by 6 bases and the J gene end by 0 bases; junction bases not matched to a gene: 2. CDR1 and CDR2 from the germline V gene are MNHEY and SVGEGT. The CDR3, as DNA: TGTGCCAGCAGACAGGGGAACTCCTACGAGCAGTACTTC. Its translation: CASRQGNSYEQYF.

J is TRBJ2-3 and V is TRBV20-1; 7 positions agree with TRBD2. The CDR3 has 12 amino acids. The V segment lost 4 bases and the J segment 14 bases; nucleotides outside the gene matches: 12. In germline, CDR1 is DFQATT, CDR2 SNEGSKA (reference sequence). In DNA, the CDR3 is TGCAGTGCTATCCCAAACGAGGGAGGGCCGTATTTT. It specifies CSAIPNEGGPYF.

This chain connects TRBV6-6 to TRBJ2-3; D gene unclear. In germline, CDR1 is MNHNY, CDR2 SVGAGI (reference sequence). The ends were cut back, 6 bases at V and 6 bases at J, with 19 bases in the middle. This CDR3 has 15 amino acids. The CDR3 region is CASSDDRRVSDTQYF. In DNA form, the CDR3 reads TGTGCCAGCAGCGATGACCGAAGAGTTTCCGATACGCAGTATTTT.

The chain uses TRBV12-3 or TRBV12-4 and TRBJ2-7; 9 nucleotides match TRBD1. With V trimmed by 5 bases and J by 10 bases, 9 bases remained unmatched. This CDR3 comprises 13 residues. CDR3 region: CASSRGTGRKQYF. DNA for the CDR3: TGTGCCAGCAGTCGTGGGACAGGGAGAAAACAGTACTTC.

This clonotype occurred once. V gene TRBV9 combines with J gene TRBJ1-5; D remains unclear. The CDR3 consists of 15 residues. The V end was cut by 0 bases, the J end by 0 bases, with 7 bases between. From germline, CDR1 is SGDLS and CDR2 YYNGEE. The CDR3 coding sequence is TGTGCCAGCAGCGTAGGCAGGAATAGCAATCAGCCCCAGCATTTT. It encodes CASSVGRNSNQPQHF. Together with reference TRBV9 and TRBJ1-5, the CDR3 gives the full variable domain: DSGVTQTPKHLITATGQRVTLRCSPRSGDLSVYWYQQSLDQGLQFLIQYYNGEERAKGNILERFSAQQFPDLHSELNLSSLELGDSALYFCASSVGRNSNQPQHFGDGTRLSIL.